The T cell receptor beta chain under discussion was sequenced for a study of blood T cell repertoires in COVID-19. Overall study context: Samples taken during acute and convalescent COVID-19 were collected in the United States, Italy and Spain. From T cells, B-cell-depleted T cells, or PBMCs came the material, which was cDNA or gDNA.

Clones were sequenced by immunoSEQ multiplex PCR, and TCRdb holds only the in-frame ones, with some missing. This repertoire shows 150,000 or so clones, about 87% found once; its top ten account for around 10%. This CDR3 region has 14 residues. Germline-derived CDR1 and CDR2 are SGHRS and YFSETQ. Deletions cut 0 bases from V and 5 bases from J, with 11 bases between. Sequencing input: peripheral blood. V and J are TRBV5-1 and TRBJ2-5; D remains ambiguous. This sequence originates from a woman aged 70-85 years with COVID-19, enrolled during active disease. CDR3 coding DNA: TGCGCCAGCAGCTTGGGTGAGAAGTGGGAGACCCAGTACTTC. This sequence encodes CASSLGEKWETQYF.